What follows are 32 T cell receptor beta chains derived from one specimen sequenced in a study of PD-1 blockade in classical Hodgkin lymphoma. The patients all showed relapse after autologous stem cell transplantation, while their brentuximab vedotin exposure varied. Only in-frame clones appear in the TCRdb table, and some are missing; sequencing was by immunoSEQ multiplex PCR. The sample carries about 14,000 clones, roughly 86% recorded once. The sequences come from peripheral blood mononuclear cells (PBMCs), collected at baseline. The receptors here all came from a human donor with classical Hodgkin lymphoma.

This rearrangement joins TRBV13 to TRBJ2-7; no reliable D call. V was cut by 5 bases and J by 5 bases, with 10 bases left in between. This CDR3 is built from 12 residues. Germline V gives CDR1 PRHDT, CDR2 FYEKMQ (reference sequence). CDR3 protein: CASSARVNEQYF. CDR3 coding DNA: TGTGCCAGCAGCGCACGGGTTAACGAGCAGTACTTC.

The rearrangement joins TRBV7-2 to TRBJ1-2, with a tentative D call TRBD1 (5 bases). Trimming stripped 2 bases from V and 1 base from J, with 5 bases between. The germline V gene has CDR1 SGHTA and CDR2 FQGNSA. The CDR3 is 13 residues long. CDR3 sequence: CASSLQGNYGYTF. The CDR3, as DNA: TGTGCCAGCAGCTTACAGGGTAACTATGGCTACACCTTC.

The chain uses TRBV28 and TRBJ2-7; no firm D call. V lost 3 bases and J lost 2, with 11 bases in between. CDR3 length equals 14 residues. Germline CDR1 MDHEN, CDR2 SYDVKM. The CDR3 bases are TGTGCCAGCAGTTTGAGAGCGCCTACCTACGAGCAGTACTTC. Translating gives CASSLRAPTYEQYF.

This clone showed up just once. The chain has TRBV4-3 and TRBJ1-1; D is possibly TRBD1 (5 bases). The V and J ends lost 5 bases and 1 base respectively, with 14 bases between them. This CDR3 contains 15 residues. Germline-derived CDR1 and CDR2 are LGHNA and YSLEER. Here the CDR3 reads CASSKGAAENTEAFF. In DNA, the CDR3 is TGCGCCAGCAGCAAAGGGGCAGCCGAGAACACTGAAGCTTTCTTT.

This rearrangement joins TRBV11-2 to TRBJ1-2, with D uncertain. Between the trimmed V and J ends, which lost 0 bases and 4 bases, there was a span of 9 bases. CDR3 length: 14 amino acids. The germline gives CDR1 SGHAT, CDR2 FQNNGV. The CDR3 sequence is CASSLEPGPYGYTF. The DNA of the CDR3 is TGTGCCAGCAGCTTAGAGCCAGGTCCCTATGGCTACACCTTC.

This clone is large (0.1 to 1%) within its sample. The CDR3 DNA reads TGTGCCAGCAGCTTGAGGGGATACTATGGCTACACCTTC. Amino acid sequence: CASSLRGYYGYTF. This chain connects TRBV5-6 to TRBJ1-2; the D gene is possibly TRBD1 (5 bases). Deletions cut 1 base from V and 3 bases from J, with 7 bases between. CDR1 is SGHDT and CDR2 is YYEEEE in the germline V gene. CDR3 length: 13 residues.

This rearrangement joins TRBV7-2 to TRBJ2-1; weak D call: TRBD2 (5 bases). Trimming removed 1 base at V and 12 bases at J, with 16 bases between. CDR3 size: 14 residues. CDR1 and CDR2 from the germline V gene are SGHTA and FQGNSA. The CDR3 DNA follows: TGTGCCAGCAGCTTAGGTGGGGAACTAGAGGGGCAGTTCTTC. This codes for CASSLGGELEGQFF. Combining the CDR3 with reference TRBV7-2 and TRBJ2-1 gives the whole variable domain GAGVSQSPSNKVTEKGKDVELRCDPISGHTALYWYRQSLGQGLEFLIYFQGNSAPDKSGLPSDRFSAERTGGSVSTLTIQRTQQEDSAVYLCASSLGGELEGQFFGPGTRLTVL.

The chain uses TRBV27 and TRBJ2-1; 9 bases are shared with TRBD2. Trimming removed 2 bases from V and 5 bases from J; junction bases left unmatched: 4. Germline V lookup: CDR1 MNHEY, CDR2 SMNVEV (reference sequence). The CDR3 length is 15 residues. In DNA form, the CDR3 reads TGTGCCAGCAGTTTACAGACTAGCGGTGACAATGAGCAGTTCTTC. This translates into CASSLQTSGDNEQFF.

The gene calls are TRBV25-1 and TRBJ2-7; 9 bases fit TRBD2. CDR3 size: 13 residues. CDR1 and CDR2 from the germline V gene are MGHDK and SYGVNS. The junction had 2 bases not matched to a gene; V was cut back by 2 bases and J by 6 bases. DNA of the CDR3: TGTGCCAGCAGTGAAGCAGCGGGAGGCGAGCAGTACTTC. This codes for CASSEAAGGEQYF.

J is TRBJ1-4 and V is TRBV7-8, with D possibly TRBD1 on 5 matching bases. V lost 3 bases to trimming and J lost 3 bases, with 14 bases between them. The CDR3 sequence is 16 residues long. The germline gives CDR1 SGHVS, CDR2 FQNEAQ. This CDR3 is CASSFRVPHPNEKLFF. CDR3 sequence (DNA): TGTGCCAGCAGCTTCAGGGTCCCACATCCTAATGAAAAACTGTTTTTT.

The chain couples TRBV11-2 to TRBJ2-5; tentatively, D is TRBD1 or TRBD2 (5 bases each). Germline-derived CDR1 and CDR2 are SGHAT and FQNNGV. The CDR3 extends over 13 amino acids. V lost 7 bases to trimming and J lost 2 bases, with 11 bases between them. The CDR3 reads CASMWGNQETQYF. The CDR3 DNA follows: TGTGCCAGCATGTGGGGGAATCAAGAGACCCAGTACTTC. Complete variable domain (other parts from reference TRBV11-2 and TRBJ2-5): EAGVAQSPRYKIIEKRQSVAFWCNPISGHATLYWYQQILGQGPKLLIQFQNNGVVDDSQLPKDRFSAERLKGVDSTLKIQPAKLEDSAVYLCASMWGNQETQYFGPGTRLLVL.

The chain is built from TRBV29-1 and TRBJ2-1; D not certain. Trimming pared 3 bases from V and 2 bases from J, leaving 8 bases between. Germline V CDR1 and CDR2: SQVTM, ANQGSEA. The CDR3 runs to 13 residues. CDR3 bases: TGCAGCGTTGACACGTACACCTACAATGAGCAGTTCTTC. This sequence encodes CSVDTYTYNEQFF.

This chain links TRBV5-1 with TRBJ2-3; D gene uncertain. The germline CDR1 and CDR2 sequences are SGHRS and YFSETQ. This CDR3 is 11 amino acids long. V shed 2 bases and J shed 3 bases, with 1 base lying between them. CDR3: CASSLTDTQYF. As DNA, the CDR3 is TGCGCCAGCAGCTTAACAGATACGCAGTATTTT.

The chain couples TRBV6-1 to TRBJ2-7; TRBD2 is a possible D gene (5 bases). The ends were cut back, 1 base at V and 3 bases at J, with 16 bases in the middle. This CDR3 has 16 residues. From germline, CDR1 is MNHNS and CDR2 SASEGT. CDR3 DNA sequence: TGTGCCAGCAGTGAAGAGGAGGACCCCCGAGTCTACGAGCAGTACTTC. Amino acids: CASSEEEDPRVYEQYF.

This chain links TRBV5-6 with TRBJ2-7; 8 nucleotides match TRBD2. After removal of 0 bases from V and 1 base from J, the junction contained 3 bases not matched to a gene. Germline V gene data show CDR1 as SGHDT and CDR2 as YYEEEE. The CDR3 has 15 residues. The CDR3 loop is CASSLGLALSYEQYF. CDR3 in DNA: TGTGCCAGCAGCTTGGGACTAGCGTTATCCTACGAGCAGTACTTC.

This clone was observed a single time. The chain links TRBV19 to TRBJ1-2; 9 nucleotides agree with TRBD1. The CDR3 length is 15 residues. V dropped 3 bases and J dropped 10; count of bases not matched to a gene: 12. CDR1 is LNHDA and CDR2 is SQIVND in the germline V gene (reference sequence). The CDR3: CASSIFDFGTGYYTF. Written as DNA, the CDR3 is TGTGCCAGTAGTATCTTCGACTTCGGGACAGGGTACTACACCTTC.

This clone was found once. The chain links TRBV4-3 to TRBJ2-7; 8 positions match TRBD1. This CDR3 has 16 amino acids. J was trimmed by 3 bases and V by 1 base; bases with no gene match: 8. Germline lookup yields CDR1 LGHNA and CDR2 YSLEER. The chain's CDR3 is CASSQGTQGAFYEQYF. The CDR3 nucleotides read TGCGCCAGCAGCCAAGGGACCCAGGGGGCTTTCTACGAGCAGTACTTC.

This clone was seen a few times. V usage is TRBV4-1 and J usage is TRBJ1-4, with TRBD1 identical over 9 bases. Trimming removed 0 bases from V and 8 bases from J; junction bases left unmatched: 7. CDR1 is MGHRA, CDR2 YSYEKL, per germline. CDR3 length equals 16 residues. This chain's CDR3 is CASSQDRDREVEKLFF. CDR3 DNA sequence: TGCGCCAGCAGCCAAGATAGGGACAGGGAAGTAGAAAAACTGTTTTTT.

The gene calls are TRBV10-2 and TRBJ2-7, with 7 nucleotides matching TRBD2. The CDR3 is made up of 14 amino acids. The trim removed 7 bases at V and 3 bases at J, leaving 9 bases unmatched. CDR1 is WSHSY and CDR2 is SAAADI in the germline V gene. CDR3 in DNA: TGCGCCAGCAATTTGGGGGGAGGGGACTACGAGCAGTACTTC. It translates to CASNLGGGDYEQYF.

The chain combines TRBV5-1 with TRBJ2-3, with D possibly TRBD1 on 6 matching bases. The CDR3 extends over 15 amino acids. V dropped 1 base and J dropped 1 base, with 10 bases sitting between them. CDR1 is SGHRS and CDR2 is YFSETQ in the germline V gene. CDR3 nucleotides: TGCGCCAGCAGCTTGAAAGGGGGAGGCACAGATACGCAGTATTTT. Translated, it gives CASSLKGGGTDTQYF.

The chain carries TRBV19 and TRBJ2-5; no clear D. Germline values: CDR1 LNHDA, CDR2 SQIVND (reference sequence). The CDR3 is 14 residues long. V was trimmed by 2 bases and J by 5 bases, leaving 12 bases between them. For the CDR3, the DNA is TGTGCCAGTAGTATATCCGCAGTAGGGGAGACCCAGTACTTC. It specifies CASSISAVGETQYF.

The chain employs TRBV15 and TRBJ2-7, with TRBD1 matching 7 bases. The V gene end was trimmed by 5 bases and the J gene end by 2 bases; junction bases not matched to a gene: 3. The CDR3 consists of 13 residues. Germline V gene data show CDR1 as LNHNV and CDR2 as YYDKDF (reference sequence). For the CDR3, the DNA is TGTGCCACCAGCCCGACAGGGCCCTACGAGCAGTACTTC. Encoded protein: CATSPTGPYEQYF.

This CDR3 is CASSPSGTPSYEQYF. The CDR3 DNA reads TGTGCCAGCAGCCCCAGCGGAACCCCTTCCTACGAGCAGTACTTC. The gene calls are TRBV9 and TRBJ2-7; D is perhaps TRBD2 (5 bases). V was trimmed by 4 bases and J by 1 base, leaving 15 bases between them. Germline V gene lookup returns CDR1 SGDLS and CDR2 YYNGEE. The CDR3 has 15 residues.

The gene calls are TRBV9 and TRBJ2-1, with D perhaps TRBD2 (6 bases). The V and J ends lost 3 bases and 0 bases respectively, with 13 bases between them. The CDR3 has 16 amino acids. Germline loops: CDR1 SGDLS, CDR2 YYNGEE. CDR3 protein: CASSAGLSISYNEQFF. As DNA, the CDR3 is TGTGCCAGCAGCGCCGGACTATCCATCTCCTACAATGAGCAGTTCTTC.

The V and J genes are TRBV5-1 and TRBJ2-1, with a possible D match to TRBD1 (6 bases). Trimming stripped 4 bases from V and 2 bases from J, with 16 bases between. The germline CDR1 and CDR2 sequences are SGHRS and YFSETQ. The CDR3 is 16 amino acids. CDR3 nucleotide sequence: TGCGCCAGCAGCCCCTCAGGGGATAGAACCTACAATGAGCAGTTCTTC. Amino acid sequence: CASSPSGDRTYNEQFF.

The chain recombines TRBV7-9 with TRBJ1-1; D uncertain. Germline V gene sequence: CDR1 SEHNR, CDR2 FQNEAQ (reference sequence). The CDR3 length is 14 residues. Trimming removed 2 bases from V and 1 base from J, with 8 bases in between. The CDR3 region has the DNA TGTGCCAGCAGCTTAAAGCTAGAGAACACTGAAGCTTTCTTT. Its protein is CASSLKLENTEAFF.

V is TRBV4-3 and J is TRBJ2-7, with D hard to call. Germline CDR1 reads LGHNA; CDR2 reads YSLEER. The CDR3 covers 15 residues. V shed 0 bases and J shed 2 bases, with 11 bases lying between them. Here the CDR3 reads CASSQEIGRTYEQYF. The CDR3, as DNA: TGCGCCAGCAGCCAAGAGATTGGGCGTACCTACGAGCAGTACTTC.

This clone was observed a few times. As DNA, the CDR3 is TGTGCCAGCAGCAGAACCGGGACAGGGTTTGTCACTGAAGCTTTCTTT. Protein product: CASSRTGTGFVTEAFF. The chain is built from TRBV7-9 and TRBJ1-1; 9 bases agree with TRBD1. The germline gives CDR1 SEHNR, CDR2 FQNEAQ (reference sequence). The ends lost 5 bases at V and 4 bases at J; junction bases unmatched: 11. This CDR3 has 16 residues.

The V gene is TRBV7-9, the J gene TRBJ2-5; TRBD2 is a possible D gene (5 bases). CDR3 length equals 13 residues. V shed 2 bases and J shed 5 bases, with 9 bases lying between them. Per germline, CDR1 SEHNR and CDR2 FQNEAQ (reference sequence). This CDR3 reads CASSLRGRETQYF. In DNA, the CDR3 is TGTGCCAGCAGCTTACGCGGGCGGGAGACCCAGTACTTC.

The chain links TRBV28 to TRBJ1-3; TRBD1 agrees at 7 bases. CDR1 is MDHEN, CDR2 SYDVKM, per germline. CDR3 length: 17 amino acids. Trimming cost V 4 bases and J 2 bases; bases outside gene matches: 11. CDR3 sequence reads: CASSSLTRGKAGNTIYF. In nucleotides, the CDR3 is TGTGCCAGCAGTTCCTTAACCAGGGGGAAGGCTGGAAACACCATATATTTT.

The chain joins TRBV6-6 to TRBJ1-1; TRBD1 is a possible D gene (6 bases). Trimming shortened V by 5 bases and J by 2 bases, and 12 bases separated the two germline ends. Germline V CDR1 and CDR2: MNHNY, SVGAGI (reference sequence). The CDR3 spans 14 residues. DNA for the CDR3: TGTGCCAGCAGTAACACAGGGCGAAACACTGAAGCTTTCTTT. This codes for CASSNTGRNTEAFF.

The chain employs TRBV28 and TRBJ1-1, with D unresolved. Per the germline V gene, CDR1 is MDHEN and CDR2 is SYDVKM. CDR3 length equals 15 residues. V gave up 0 bases and J gave up 1 base, with 9 bases separating them. The CDR3, as DNA: TGTGCCAGCAGTTTATGGGAGGTCCCGAACACTGAAGCTTTCTTT. This gives the protein CASSLWEVPNTEAFF.